This T cell receptor (beta chain) was captured by sequencing in a study of CD8+ T cells in alopecia areata. Findings and limits, study-wide: Lesional scalp, notably in alopecia totalis/universalis, had clonality above that of normal scalp. Sequencing of scalp samples also includes resident alphabeta T cells from normal skin. Mice gave a clearer picture of TCR sharing than patients did, possibly for HLA-related reasons.

Comment on this clone: The antigen remains undetermined.

cDNA prepared by RNA extraction and subsequent reverse transcription served as the template for sequencing. Clones were read by immunoSEQ multiplex PCR, and TCRdb kept only the in-frame ones, dropping some. The repertoire holds approximately 150,000 clones, with 50% to 65% as singletons. The CDR3 has 13 residues. The V end was cut by 4 bases, the J end by 1 base, with 7 bases between. Germline V gene data show CDR1 as MNHEY and CDR2 as SVGAGI. Researchers picked out CD4+ and CD8+ T cells from PBMCs by sorting. The chain employs TRBV6-5 and TRBJ1-1; D uncertain. The sample consisted of CD4+ T cells sorted from blood. This clonotype was sampled from a human donor in good health. Written as DNA, the CDR3 is TGTGCCAGCAGTTTTGAGCCGAACACTGAAGCTTTCTTT. Translating it yields CASSFEPNTEAFF.